This T cell receptor (beta chain) is drawn from a study of cytomegalovirus exposure and HLA in healthy donors. Each donor's status was that of a healthy bone marrow donor. Details on this clone: Antigen unknown.

Notes on the study in general: It was reported that TCR beta sequences correctly inferred the HLA-A and HLA-B alleles for most subjects. Certain indistinguishable V segments, among them TRBV6-2 and TRBV6-3, were excluded. Upon later analysis, HLA-associated TCR beta chains proved more clonally expanded than other, equally common chains.

This CDR3 contains 12 residues. With V trimmed by 4 bases and J by 5 bases, 4 bases remained unmatched. CDR1 and CDR2 from the germline V gene are GTSNPN and SVGIG (reference sequence). 60 Vbeta and 13 Jbeta primers were used in PCR. The data were produced by immunoSEQ multiplex PCR, yet TCRdb's version contains in-frame clones alone and is incomplete. The sample holds under 200,000 clones, around 80% seen once. This TCR was sampled from a middle-aged woman in good health and CMV-seropositive. The specimen sequenced was PBMCs. This chain links TRBV30 with TRBJ1-1, with 7 bases lining up with TRBD1. The CDR3 sequence is CAWNRGRTEAFF. The CDR3 DNA reads as TGTGCCTGGAACAGGGGTCGAACTGAAGCTTTCTTT.